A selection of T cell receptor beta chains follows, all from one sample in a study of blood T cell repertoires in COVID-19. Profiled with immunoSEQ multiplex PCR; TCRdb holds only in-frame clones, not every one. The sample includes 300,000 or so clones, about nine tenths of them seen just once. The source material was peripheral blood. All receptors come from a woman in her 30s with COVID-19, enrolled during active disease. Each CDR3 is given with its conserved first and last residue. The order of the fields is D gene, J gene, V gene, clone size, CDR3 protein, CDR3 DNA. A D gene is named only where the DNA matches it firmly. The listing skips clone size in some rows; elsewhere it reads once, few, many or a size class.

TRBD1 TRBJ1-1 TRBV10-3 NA CAISPWTGGAENTEAFF TGTGCCATCAGTCCGTGGACAGGGGGCGCGGAGAACACTGAAGCTTTCTTT
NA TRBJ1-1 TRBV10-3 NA CAISGILGAEAFF TGTGCCATCTCCGGCATCCTTGGAGCTGAAGCTTTCTTT
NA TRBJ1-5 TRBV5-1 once CASSSGWDQPQHF TGCGCCAGCAGCTCAGGGTGGGATCAGCCCCAGCATTTT
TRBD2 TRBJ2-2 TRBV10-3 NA CAISGTPGLAGANTGELFF TGTGCCATCAGTGGAACTCCGGGACTAGCGGGAGCGAACACCGGGGAGCTGTTTTTT
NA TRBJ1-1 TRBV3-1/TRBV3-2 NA CASLGAGNTEAFF TGTGCCAGCCTAGGGGCAGGGAACACTGAAGCTTTCTTT
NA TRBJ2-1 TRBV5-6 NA CASSLAGVDEQFF TGTGCCAGCAGCTTGGCGGGGGTCGATGAGCAGTTCTTC
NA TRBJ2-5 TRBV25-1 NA CASSDLFWGPETQYF TGTGCCAGCAGTGATCTCTTTTGGGGCCCAGAGACCCAGTACTTC
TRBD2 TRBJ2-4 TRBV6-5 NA CAIIGLAGVENIQYF TGTGCCATCATAGGACTAGCGGGAGTTGAAAACATTCAGTACTTC
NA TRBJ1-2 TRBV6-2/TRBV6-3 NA CASSYVGNDGYTF TGTGCCAGCAGTTACGTCGGGAACGATGGCTACACCTTC
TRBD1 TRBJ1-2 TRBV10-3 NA CAISAQQGNYGYTF TGTGCCATCAGCGCGCAACAGGGGAACTATGGCTACACCTTC
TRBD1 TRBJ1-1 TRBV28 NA CASSILTGRNTEAFF TGTGCCAGCAGTATATTGACAGGGAGAAACACTGAAGCTTTCTTT
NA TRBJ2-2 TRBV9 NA CASSVDPETGGGELFF TGTGCCAGCAGCGTAGATCCTGAGACCGGCGGCGGGGAGCTGTTTTTT
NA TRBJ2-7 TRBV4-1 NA CASSQDSRVDEQYF TGCGCCAGCAGCCAAGATTCAAGAGTCGACGAGCAGTACTTC
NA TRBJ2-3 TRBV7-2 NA CASSARRGSYTQYF TGTGCCAGCAGCGCTAGGAGGGGATCCTATACGCAGTATTTT
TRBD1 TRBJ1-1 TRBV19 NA CASSLRQGAITEAFF TGTGCCAGTAGTCTCCGACAGGGGGCAATCACTGAAGCTTTCTTT
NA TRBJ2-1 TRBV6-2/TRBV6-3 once CASSYPGTQQFF TGTGCCAGCAGTTATCCCGGGACACAGCAGTTCTTC
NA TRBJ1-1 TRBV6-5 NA CASSYSTFGGGTEAFF TGTGCCAGCAGTTACTCGACTTTCGGGGGGGGCACTGAAGCTTTCTTT
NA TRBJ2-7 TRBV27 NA CASSLGLRTIYEQYF TGTGCCAGCAGTTTAGGCTTACGGACTATCTACGAGCAGTACTTC
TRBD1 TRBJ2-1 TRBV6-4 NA CASSDGTGGGNEQFF TGTGCCAGCAGTGATGGGACAGGGGGCGGCAATGAGCAGTTCTTC
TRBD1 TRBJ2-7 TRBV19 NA CASSSPPGGSNYEQYF TGTGCCAGTAGTTCCCCACCAGGGGGATCCAACTACGAGCAGTACTTC
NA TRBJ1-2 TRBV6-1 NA CASSEAGTIKVLVDYTF TGTGCCAGCAGTGAAGCCGGGACAATAAAAGTGCTAGTTGACTACACCTTC
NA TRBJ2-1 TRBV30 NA CAWSAVQGGYNEQFF TGTGCCTGGAGTGCAGTACAGGGCGGATACAATGAGCAGTTCTTC
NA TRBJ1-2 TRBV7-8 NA CASSLNPLYGYTF TGTGCCAGCAGCTTAAACCCCCTATATGGCTACACCTTC
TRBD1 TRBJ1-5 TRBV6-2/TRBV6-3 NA CASSELQGEHQPQHF TGTGCCAGCAGCGAACTTCAGGGGGAACATCAGCCCCAGCATTTT
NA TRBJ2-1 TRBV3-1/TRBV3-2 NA CASSQIESYNEQFF TGTGCCAGCAGCCAAATAGAGTCCTACAATGAGCAGTTCTTC
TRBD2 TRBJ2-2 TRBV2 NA CASTPTTSGTGELFF TGTGCCAGCACACCAACGACTAGCGGGACCGGGGAGCTGTTTTTT
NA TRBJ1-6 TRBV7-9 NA CASSPDQGSSYNSPLHF TGTGCCAGCAGCCCTGACCAGGGGAGCTCCTATAATTCACCCCTCCACTTT
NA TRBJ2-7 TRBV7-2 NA CASSLVQGGYEQYF TGTGCCAGCAGCTTAGTACAGGGTGGGTACGAGCAGTACTTC
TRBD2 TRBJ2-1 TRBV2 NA CASKLGLAGKNEQFF TGTGCCAGCAAACTCGGACTAGCGGGAAAGAATGAGCAGTTCTTC
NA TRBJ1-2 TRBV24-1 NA CATSDPSQGAGYTF TGTGCCACCAGTGATCCAAGCCAGGGCGCTGGCTACACCTTC
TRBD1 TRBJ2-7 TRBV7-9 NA CASSSRDRAPYEQYF TGTGCCAGCAGCTCCCGGGACAGGGCCCCCTACGAGCAGTACTTC
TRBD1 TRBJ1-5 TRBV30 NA CAWSRGPYQPQHF TGTGCCTGGAGTAGGGGGCCGTATCAGCCCCAGCATTTT
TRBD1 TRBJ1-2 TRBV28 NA CASSTLQGQGFGYTF TGTGCCAGCAGTACCCTCCAGGGACAGGGCTTTGGCTACACCTTC
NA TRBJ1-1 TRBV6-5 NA CASSYSNGQGPFF TGTGCCAGCAGTTACTCGAATGGGCAGGGGCCTTTCTTT
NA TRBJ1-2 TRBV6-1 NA CASSEGVGAYGYTF TGTGCCAGCAGTGAAGGGGTAGGAGCCTATGGCTACACCTTC
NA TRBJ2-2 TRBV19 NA CASTPDMNTGELFF TGTGCCAGTACCCCAGACATGAACACCGGGGAGCTGTTTTTT
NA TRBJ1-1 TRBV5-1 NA CASSVSVNTEAFF TGCGCCAGCAGCGTATCCGTTAACACTGAAGCTTTCTTT
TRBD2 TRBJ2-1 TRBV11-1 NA CASSPLAGVNEQFF TGTGCCAGCAGCCCGCTAGCGGGAGTTAATGAGCAGTTCTTC
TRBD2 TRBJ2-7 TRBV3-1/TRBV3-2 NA CASSQVLAGEVYPYEQYF TGTGCCAGCAGCCAAGTGCTAGCGGGAGAGGTATACCCCTACGAGCAGTACTTC
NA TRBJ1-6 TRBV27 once CASSLSPGSYSPLHF TGTGCCAGCAGTTTATCGCCAGGGTCCTATTCACCCCTCCACTTT
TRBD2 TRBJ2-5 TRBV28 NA CASSSGLAGETQYF TGTGCCAGCAGTTCGGGACTAGCGGGAGAGACCCAGTACTTC
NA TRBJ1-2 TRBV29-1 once CSVEDPARDSRDGYTF TGCAGCGTTGAAGATCCCGCGCGGGACTCCCGAGATGGCTACACCTTC
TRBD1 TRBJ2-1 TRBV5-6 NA CASSPGTVSYNEQFF TGTGCCAGCAGCCCCGGGACAGTTTCCTACAATGAGCAGTTCTTC
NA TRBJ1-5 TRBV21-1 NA CASSITGPQHF TGTGCCAGCAGCATTACGGGGCCCCAGCATTTT
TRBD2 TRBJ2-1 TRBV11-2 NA CASSASGQTRFF TGTGCCAGCAGCGCTAGCGGTCAGACGCGGTTCTTC
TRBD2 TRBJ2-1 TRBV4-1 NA CASSQVSGVYNEQFF TGCGCCAGCAGCCAAGTTAGCGGGGTCTACAATGAGCAGTTCTTC
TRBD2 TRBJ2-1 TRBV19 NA CASSITSGSSYNEQFF TGTGCCAGTAGTATAACTAGCGGGAGCTCCTACAATGAGCAGTTCTTC
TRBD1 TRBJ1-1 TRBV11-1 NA CASSLATGVANTEAFF TGTGCCAGCAGCTTAGCGACAGGGGTTGCGAACACTGAAGCTTTCTTT
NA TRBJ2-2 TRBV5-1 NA CASSLAAQATNTGELFF TGCGCCAGCAGCTTGGCCGCGCAGGCAACGAACACCGGGGAGCTGTTTTTT
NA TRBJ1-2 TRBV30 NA CAWTHLGGVLNYGYTF TGTGCCTGGACGCATCTCGGGGGGGTTTTAAACTATGGCTACACCTTC
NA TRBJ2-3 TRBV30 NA CAWNRNLRTDTQYF TGTGCCTGGAACCGCAACTTGAGAACAGATACGCAGTATTTT
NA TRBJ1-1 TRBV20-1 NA CSASPPQGYTEAFF TGCAGTGCTAGTCCCCCCCAGGGGTACACTGAAGCTTTCTTT
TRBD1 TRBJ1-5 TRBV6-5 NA CASSPGQLHQPQHF TGTGCCAGCAGCCCGGGACAGCTGCATCAGCCCCAGCATTTT
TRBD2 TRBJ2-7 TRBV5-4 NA CASRAGADYEQYF TGTGCCAGCAGGGCGGGAGCCGACTACGAGCAGTACTTC
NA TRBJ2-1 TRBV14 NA CASSQSIADYSYNEQFF TGTGCCAGCAGCCAGAGTATAGCGGATTACTCCTACAATGAGCAGTTCTTC
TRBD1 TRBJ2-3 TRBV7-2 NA CASSWDRGTDTQYF TGTGCCAGCAGTTGGGACAGGGGCACAGATACGCAGTATTTT
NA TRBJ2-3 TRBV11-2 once CASSLRLEGMEIDTQYF TGTGCCAGCAGCTTAAGACTGGAAGGCATGGAGATAGATACGCAGTATTTT
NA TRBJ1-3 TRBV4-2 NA CASSQDRGYGNTIYF TGTGCCAGCAGCCAAGACAGGGGATACGGAAACACCATATATTTT
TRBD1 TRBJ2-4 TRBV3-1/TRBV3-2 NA CASSQDRGPQNIQYF TGTGCCAGCAGCCAAGACAGGGGGCCCCAAAACATTCAGTACTTC